The 14 T cell receptor beta chains listed next were all sequenced from one sample in a study of blood T cell repertoires in COVID-19 (dated by TCRdb to about 2020). The receptor library was made with the immunoSEQ multiplex PCR assay. TCRdb retrieved this table from immuneACCESS and kept in-frame rearrangements only. Not all clones are present; in checked studies, unresolved V genes account for under half, and no reason is known for the remainder. A total of nearly 350,000 clones appear in this sample, around 87% of them only once. The ten top clones hold 6% to 7% of the sample. Input material: peripheral blood. These receptors originate from a woman between 50 and 59 years old with COVID-19, enrolled during active disease.

This chain joins TRBV4-2 and TRBJ2-3, with TRBD2 identical over 12 bases. Germline V gives CDR1 LGHNA, CDR2 YNFKEQ. Losses at the gene ends were 0 bases for V and 3 bases for J; bases not matched to a gene: 10. The CDR3 sequence is 19 residues long. CDR3 in amino acids: CASSQEYLAGGPRTDTQYF. CDR3 DNA: TGTGCCAGCAGCCAAGAATATCTAGCGGGAGGGCCCAGAACAGATACGCAGTATTTT.

This chain connects TRBV30 to TRBJ1-5, with D possibly TRBD1 on 5 matching bases. V lost 4 bases and J 3 bases, leaving 13 bases between the germline ends. The CDR3 sequence is 14 residues long. Germline CDR1 GTSNPN, CDR2 SVGIG (reference sequence). CDR3 nucleotide sequence: TGTGCCTGGAATGGGGGGTCCCTCAATCAGCCCCAGCATTTT. Amino acid sequence: CAWNGGSLNQPQHF.

V gene TRBV29-1 combines with J gene TRBJ1-1, with TRBD1 as a possible D gene (5 bases). Looked up from germline, CDR1 is SQVTM and CDR2 is ANQGSEA. The CDR3 has 16 residues. V gave up 5 bases and J gave up 0 bases, with 19 bases separating them. The DNA for the CDR3 is TGCAGCGTTAGGCCGGGGGTACGGGGCATGAACACTGAAGCTTTCTTT. Translation: CSVRPGVRGMNTEAFF.

The J gene is TRBJ1-4, the V gene TRBV15; D perhaps matches TRBD1 (5 bases). V was cut by 1 base and J by 7 bases, with 10 bases left in between. The CDR3 covers 14 residues. The germline V gene has CDR1 LNHNV and CDR2 YYDKDF (reference sequence). The CDR3 is CATSRGQGSEKLFF. The DNA for the CDR3 is TGTGCCACCAGCAGAGGGCAGGGAAGTGAAAAACTGTTTTTT.

This clone occurred a few times. The chain links TRBV7-9 to TRBJ1-6, with 10 bases fitting TRBD1. The CDR3 covers 15 residues. V trimming: 4 bases; J trimming: 8 bases; junction bases outside the gene matches: 5. CDR1 SEHNR and CDR2 FQNEAQ come from the germline V gene (reference sequence). The CDR3 loop reads CASSSTGTGDSPLHF. The CDR3 nucleotides read TGTGCCAGCAGCTCGACCGGGACAGGGGATTCACCCCTCCACTTT. Full variable domain (remainder filled in from reference TRBV7-9 and TRBJ1-6): DTGVSQNPRHKITKRGQNVTFRCDPISEHNRLYWYRQTLGQGPEFLTYFQNEAQLEKSRLLSDRFSAERPKGSFSTLEIQRTEQGDSAMYLCASSSTGTGDSPLHFGNGTRLTVT.

The rearrangement links TRBV20-1 to TRBJ2-5; D gene unclear. The CDR3 is 11 amino acids. Trimming shortened V by 2 bases and J by 5 bases, and 6 bases separated the two germline ends. Per the germline V gene, CDR1 is DFQATT and CDR2 is SNEGSKA (reference sequence). The CDR3 sequence is CSARPVETQYF. CDR3 nucleotide sequence: TGCAGTGCTAGACCGGTGGAGACCCAGTACTTC.

The chain employs TRBV13 and TRBJ1-3; the D gene is possibly TRBD1 (5 bases). V was shortened by 2 bases and J by 4 bases, with 12 bases between the two germline ends. Germline CDR1 PRHDT, CDR2 FYEKMQ (reference sequence). This CDR3 is 15 amino acids long. Here the CDR3 DNA reads TGTGCCAGCAGCTTATTAAGGGCAGGGGGAAACACCATATATTTT. Its translation is CASSLLRAGGNTIYF.

The chain recombines TRBV10-3 with TRBJ1-2, with 8 bases fitting TRBD1. Trimming took 10 bases from V and 0 from J; bases not matched to a gene: 7. This CDR3 is built from 14 residues. Germline V gives CDR1 ENHRY, CDR2 SYGVKD. CDR3 sequence reads: CATTDRGANYGYTF. CDR3 sequence (DNA): TGTGCCACTACAGACAGGGGCGCTAACTATGGCTACACCTTC.

V is TRBV30 and J is TRBJ1-2; 9 nucleotides match TRBD1. This CDR3 spans 15 amino acids. The trim removed 0 bases at V and 7 bases at J, leaving 9 bases unmatched. Germline values: CDR1 GTSNPN, CDR2 SVGIG (reference sequence). CDR3 amino acids: CAWSVGPTGGGGYTF. Written as DNA, the CDR3 is TGTGCCTGGAGTGTTGGGCCGACAGGGGGGGGTGGCTACACCTTC.

This chain connects TRBV3-1 (or the pseudogene TRBV3-2) to TRBJ2-1; 8 bases line up with TRBD2. Germline V gene sequence: CDR1 LGHDT, CDR2 YNNKEL (reference sequence). Germline trimming cut 4 bases from V and 7 bases from J; bases unmatched to any gene: 9. This CDR3 spans 15 amino acids. In DNA, the CDR3 is TGTGCCAGCAGCCGTCATAGCGGGACTTTTAATGAGCAGTTCTTC. This translates into CASSRHSGTFNEQFF.

The chain uses TRBV7-9 and TRBJ1-2; possible D gene TRBD1, 5 bases. Per germline, CDR1 SEHNR and CDR2 FQNEAQ (reference sequence). V lost 0 bases to trimming and J lost 7 bases, with 12 bases between them. The CDR3 spans 14 residues. CDR3 DNA sequence: TGTGCCAGCAGCTTAGCGGCGGGGCTTTCTGGCTACACCTTC. It specifies CASSLAAGLSGYTF.

The chain carries TRBV7-9 and TRBJ2-1; D is unresolved. CDR1 is SEHNR and CDR2 is FQNEAQ in the germline V gene (reference sequence). The length of the CDR3 is 14 residues. V lost 1 base and J lost 4, with 8 bases in between. CDR3 in DNA: TGTGCCAGCAGCTTAGTGTCCGGGTACAATGAGCAGTTCTTC. Translated, it gives CASSLVSGYNEQFF.

The V and J genes are TRBV19 and TRBJ2-2; D remains ambiguous. The germline V gene has CDR1 LNHDA and CDR2 SQIVND (reference sequence). V dropped 7 bases and J dropped 2 bases, with 11 bases sitting between them. The CDR3 has 14 residues. This chain's CDR3 is CASKRVDNTGELFF. As DNA, the CDR3 is TGTGCCAGTAAACGGGTCGATAACACCGGGGAGCTGTTTTTT.

This clone was seen just once. CDR3 in amino acids: CASSISPRPRDEQFF. The CDR3, as DNA: TGTGCCAGCAGCATATCCCCCCGGCCCCGGGATGAGCAGTTCTTC. The genes are TRBV9 and TRBJ2-1; D remains ambiguous. CDR1 is SGDLS and CDR2 is YYNGEE in the germline V gene. Trimming left V 4 bases short and J 8 bases short, with 19 bases between. CDR3 size: 15 residues.